Shown below are 8 T cell receptor beta chains from a single sample sequenced in a study of cytomegalovirus exposure and HLA in healthy donors. The PCR used 60 Vbeta and 13 Jbeta primers. This table comes from immunoSEQ multiplex PCR, and its TCRdb copy is limited to in-frame clones, with some not included. This sample's table reports about 160,000 clones. The sequenced sample was PBMCs. The origin of the receptors is a woman aged 45-65 years in good health and CMV-seronegative.

The rearrangement joins TRBV6-1 to TRBJ1-4; possible D gene TRBD1, 6 bases. The CDR3 contains 14 residues. Trimming took off 8 bases at V and 8 bases at J, with 18 bases between the two ends. Germline V CDR1 and CDR2: MNHNS, SASEGT. CDR3 residues: CASHPSQGPEKLFF. DNA for the CDR3: TGTGCCAGCCATCCTTCACAGGGTCCCGAAAAACTGTTTTTT.

The chain uses TRBV13 and TRBJ1-1, with D uncertain. The CDR3 runs 14 residues. From germline, CDR1 is PRHDT and CDR2 FYEKMQ (reference sequence). Trimming took 2 bases from V and 5 from J, leaving 12 bases between them. The CDR3 DNA reads TGTGCCAGCAGCTTAAGGGAGGAGAGAACTGAAGCTTTCTTT. Its protein product is CASSLREERTEAFF.

For this clone: Without the conserved terminal phenylalanine or tryptophan, this CDR3 likely stems from a read error. The genes are TRBV30 and TRBJ1-2; TRBD1 is a possible D gene (6 bases). Trimming took off 0 bases at V and 7 bases at J, with 12 bases between the two ends. Germline lookup yields CDR1 GTSNPN and CDR2 SVGIG (reference sequence). The CDR3 totals 13 residues. The CDR3 spells CAWSVGDIGGYTL. The CDR3 DNA reads as TGTGCCTGGAGTGTAGGGGACATAGGTGGCTACACCCTC.

The chain's CDR3 is CASSVRQGSGELFF. The CDR3 DNA follows: TGTGCCAGCAGCGTAAGACAGGGAAGCGGGGAGCTGTTTTTT. V and J are TRBV9 and TRBJ2-2; 7 bases map to TRBD1. From germline, CDR1 is SGDLS and CDR2 YYNGEE. The junction had 4 bases not matched to a gene; V was cut back by 1 base and J by 7 bases. This CDR3 is 14 amino acids long.

The V and J genes are TRBV4-2 and TRBJ2-7; 10 nucleotides match TRBD1. V dropped 1 base and J dropped 3; count of bases not matched to a gene: 3. CDR1 is LGHNA and CDR2 is YNFKEQ in the germline V gene. The CDR3 totals 15 residues. CDR3 sequence (DNA): TGTGCCAGCAGCCAAGCGGGACAGGGGAGCTACGAGCAGTACTTC. Protein sequence: CASSQAGQGSYEQYF.

The chain is built from TRBV7-3 and TRBJ1-1; weak D call: TRBD1 (5 bases). This CDR3 is built from 14 residues. The V end was cut by 6 bases, the J end by 3 bases, with 14 bases between. Germline CDR1 and CDR2: SGHTA and FQGTGA. Here the CDR3 reads CASRNGRDDTEAFF. CDR3 DNA: TGTGCCAGCAGGAACGGGAGGGACGACACTGAAGCTTTCTTT. Filled out from reference TRBV7-3 and TRBJ1-1, the complete variable domain reads GAGVSQTPSNKVTEKGKYVELRCDPISGHTALYWYRQSLGQGPEFLIYFQGTGAADDSGLPNDRFFAVRPEGSVSTLKIQRTERGDSAVYLCASRNGRDDTEAFFGQGTRLTVV.

The gene calls are TRBV28 and TRBJ1-5, with 7 bases that match TRBD1. Per the germline V gene, CDR1 is MDHEN and CDR2 is SYDVKM. V was pared by 4 bases and J by 6 bases, with 3 bases of the junction left unmatched. CDR3 length equals 13 residues. This chain's CDR3 is CASSSQGFQPQHF. CDR3 DNA sequence: TGTGCCAGCAGTTCACAGGGGTTTCAGCCCCAGCATTTT.

This rearrangement joins TRBV4-3 to TRBJ1-2; a weak D match, TRBD1 (6 bases). Trimming left V 3 bases short and J 1 base short, with 9 bases between. Per the germline V gene, CDR1 is LGHNA and CDR2 is YSLEER. CDR3 size: 14 residues. CDR3: CASSHGGRNYGYTF. CDR3 sequence (DNA): TGCGCCAGCAGCCACGGGGGGCGTAACTATGGCTACACCTTC.